Listed below are T cell receptor beta chains from one sample, sequenced in a study of cytomegalovirus exposure and HLA in healthy donors. Using immunoSEQ multiplex PCR, the repertoire was profiled, and TCRdb retains in-frame clones only, with some absent. In the table there are more than 140,000 clones, approximately 80% of which are singletons. The sample taken for sequencing was PBMCs. The receptors here all came from a man aged 30-40 years in good health and CMV-seropositive. CDR3s include the opening cysteine and the closing phenylalanine or tryptophan. The D gene is left open where the match is weak. Size is stated for part of the rows, as once, few or many counts, or as a class when the clone is expanded.

clone_size	d_call	v_call	j_call	cdr3_nt	cdr3_aa
-	-	TRBV5-1	TRBJ2-7	TGCGCCAGCAGTCCGTCCGGGACAACCAACTACGAGCAGTACTTC	CASSPSGTTNYEQYF
-	TRBD1	TRBV27	TRBJ2-1	TGTGCCAGCTACGATATTGGACAGGGGAGGGATGAGCAGTTCTTC	CASYDIGQGRDEQFF
-	-	TRBV6-1	TRBJ1-5	TGTGCCAGCAGCGGACATATTGATCAGCCCCAGCATTTT	CASSGHIDQPQHF
-	-	TRBV29-1	TRBJ2-3	TGCAGCGTTCGGTGGAGTGCAGATACGCAGTATTTT	CSVRWSADTQYF
few	-	TRBV6-5	TRBJ1-4	TGTGCCAGCAGCCCAGGGGTTGGGACTAATGAAAAACTGTTTTTT	CASSPGVGTNEKLFF
-	-	TRBV30	TRBJ1-1	TGTGCCTGGAGGCGGCAGGGCCCGATGAACACTGAAGCTTTCTTT	CAWRRQGPMNTEAFF
-	-	TRBV7-2	TRBJ2-7	TGTGCCAGCAGCGAACAGGGCGCCTACTACGAGCAGTACTTC	CASSEQGAYYEQYF
-	TRBD2	TRBV4-1	TRBJ2-1	TGCGCCAGCAGCCAAGATCGTCTAGCGGAAAACAATGAGCAGTTCTTC	CASSQDRLAENNEQFF
-	TRBD1	TRBV2	TRBJ2-6	TGTGCCAGCAGCCTACAGGGGGCGCTGGGGGCCAACGGCCTGACTTTC	CASSLQGALGANGLTF
-	TRBD1	TRBV4-2	TRBJ1-1	TGTGCCAGCAGCCAAGGCCCGCAGGGGGCTGAAGCTTTCTTT	CASSQGPQGAEAFF
-	-	TRBV21-1	TRBJ2-2	TGTGCCAGCAGCAAAGGTCCACTAGCGTCCGGGGAGCTGTTTTTT	CASSKGPLASGELFF
-	TRBD1	TRBV6-5	TRBJ1-1	TGTGCCAGCACCGAGGACAGGGGAAGTTTCGCTGAAGCTTTCTTT	CASTEDRGSFAEAFF
-	-	TRBV9	TRBJ2-1	TGTGCCAGCAGCGTAGGCGGGACTTGGAATGAGCAGTTCTTC	CASSVGGTWNEQFF
once	TRBD1	TRBV2	TRBJ2-1	TGTGCCAGCAGTACTCCAGGGGGTTCAGTTAATGAGCAGTTCTTC	CASSTPGGSVNEQFF
-	TRBD2	TRBV9	TRBJ2-5	TGTGCCAGCAGCCCACAGTCCGGGAGGCAAGAGACCCAGTACTTC	CASSPQSGRQETQYF
few	-	TRBV5-1	TRBJ2-7	TGCGCCAGCAGCTTGAGCGGTCCTCCCTACGAGCAGTACTTC	CASSLSGPPYEQYF
-	-	TRBV28	TRBJ1-1	TGTGCCAGCAGTTTGGGGCGGGGCTTGGTTGCTTTCTTT	CASSLGRGLVAFF
few	-	TRBV28	TRBJ2-1	TGCGCCAGCAGTGAATTGCGAGTCGACAATGAGCAGTTCTTC	CASSELRVDNEQFF
-	-	TRBV5-1	TRBJ1-5	TGCGCCAGCAGCTTGTCGTCAGCTAGCGGCAATCAGCCCCAGCATTTT	CASSLSSASGNQPQHF
-	-	TRBV9	TRBJ2-5	TGTGCCAGCAGCGTAGTGGGGGAGGGGGTCCAAGAGACCCAGTACTTC	CASSVVGEGVQETQYF
once	TRBD1	TRBV12-5	TRBJ1-5	TGTGCTAGTGGGAAACTACATACCGGGACAGGGGTAGGTGGTCGCAATCAGCCCCAGCATTTT	CASGKLHTGTGVGGRNQPQHF
-	TRBD1	TRBV2	TRBJ1-2	TGTGCCAGCAGGCTCGGGACAGGGGGTGGCTACACCTTC	CASRLGTGGGYTF
-	TRBD2	TRBV27	TRBJ2-1	TGTGCCAGCAGTCCCTTACTAGCGGGGGGGCAGCATGAGCAGTTCTTC	CASSPLLAGGQHEQFF
-	-	TRBV7-9	TRBJ1-1	TGTGCCAGCAGCACGAGGAGGGTCGGTGAAGCTTTCTTT	CASSTRRVGEAFF
-	-	TRBV7-9	TRBJ2-5	TGTGCCAGCAGCTTATCTGCGGAGGAGTACTTC	CASSLSAEEYF
-	-	TRBV9	TRBJ1-1	TGTGCCAGCAGCGCGGGGAGGGGTGGGACTGAAGCTTTCTTT	CASSAGRGGTEAFF
-	-	TRBV7-6	TRBJ2-1	TGTGCCAGCAGCTTAGTTGGTGGGCCCAATGAGCAGTTCTTC	CASSLVGGPNEQFF
-	-	TRBV2	TRBJ1-2	TGTGCCAGCAGGAGTGCCGAGGCCGGGGTGAGTGGCTACACCTTC	CASRSAEAGVSGYTF
-	-	TRBV28	TRBJ1-1	TGTGCCAGCTTGGTGGGGCTGAACACTGAAGCTTTCTTT	CASLVGLNTEAFF
-	-	TRBV27	TRBJ1-5	TGTGCCAGCAGTTTTATGGCAGGGTCAAATCAGCCCCAGCATTTT	CASSFMAGSNQPQHF
-	-	TRBV18	TRBJ1-1	TGTGCCAGCTCACCTGAGTTCGGGTGGACTGAAGCTTTCTTT	CASSPEFGWTEAFF